The 24 T cell receptor beta chains below were found in one sample sequenced in a study of lymphopenia after photon versus proton radiotherapy. Profiling relied on immunoSEQ multiplex PCR, and the TCRdb table lists in-frame clones only, not all of them. The sample yields around 35,000 clones, around 85% seen once. Sequenced here: peripheral blood, sampled from a patient treated with photon-based radiotherapy. These receptors originate from a man aged 45-65 years with gastric cancer.

This chain links TRBV7-6 with TRBJ2-1; D unresolved. This CDR3 has 13 amino acids. The germline V and J ends were trimmed by 0 bases and 1 base, with 1 base remaining between them. Germline loops: CDR1 SGHVS, CDR2 FNYEAQ. The CDR3 sequence is CASSLASYNEQFF. CDR3 nucleotide sequence: TGTGCCAGCAGCTTAGCTTCCTACAATGAGCAGTTCTTC.

This rearrangement joins TRBV10-2 to TRBJ2-7, with D maybe TRBD2 (5 bases). The germline gives CDR1 WSHSY, CDR2 SAAADI. This CDR3 spans 13 amino acids. Deletions cut 8 bases from V and 3 bases from J, with 14 bases between. CDR3 protein: CASSSTRDYEQYF. As DNA, the CDR3 is TGCGCCAGCTCTTCCACCCGGGACTACGAGCAGTACTTC.

The chain employs TRBV19 and TRBJ2-2; a weak D match, TRBD2 (5 bases). CDR1 LNHDA and CDR2 SQIVND come from the germline V gene (reference sequence). V dropped 3 bases and J dropped 6 bases, with 8 bases sitting between them. The CDR3 extends over 13 amino acids. CDR3 nucleotides: TGTGCCAGTAGTATTCTAGCCTCCGGGGAGCTGTTTTTT. This codes for CASSILASGELFF.

CDR3 sequence: CASSIGRDQPQHF. In nucleotides, the CDR3 is TGTGCCAGTAGTATCGGCAGGGATCAGCCCCAGCATTTT. This chain joins TRBV19 and TRBJ1-5; D is perhaps TRBD1 (5 bases). CDR1 and CDR2 from the germline V gene are LNHDA and SQIVND (reference sequence). The CDR3 is made up of 13 amino acids. V lost 3 bases to trimming and J lost 5 bases, with 8 bases between them.

This sequence joins TRBV25-1 and TRBJ2-7, with TRBD1 identical over 7 bases. Germline V gene lookup returns CDR1 MGHDK and CDR2 SYGVNS. This CDR3 region has 14 residues. The V and J ends lost 4 bases and 2 bases, in that order; junction bases with no gene match: 5. The CDR3: CASSAGTAPYEQYF. The CDR3 DNA reads as TGTGCCAGCAGTGCCGGGACAGCTCCCTACGAGCAGTACTTC.

The chain couples TRBV20-1 to TRBJ2-7; a possible D gene is TRBD1 (5 bases). Trimming pared 5 bases from V and 5 bases from J, leaving 10 bases between. This CDR3 region has 11 residues. Germline V gives CDR1 DFQATT, CDR2 SNEGSKA (reference sequence). The CDR3 coding sequence is TGCAGTGCTTTGACAGCACACGAGCAGTACTTC. Its translation: CSALTAHEQYF.

This sequence joins TRBV28 and TRBJ2-3, with D maybe TRBD2 (6 bases). Germline assignment: CDR1 MDHEN and CDR2 SYDVKM. The V and J ends lost 3 bases and 7 bases respectively, with 17 bases between them. The CDR3 sequence is 15 residues long. The CDR3 DNA is TGTGCCAGCAGTTTTATCGGGACTTCTACAAATACGCAGTATTTT. It codes for CASSFIGTSTNTQYF.

The chain recombines TRBV28 with TRBJ1-3; D gene ambiguous. V shed 6 bases and J shed 5 bases, with 8 bases lying between them. Germline CDR1 MDHEN, CDR2 SYDVKM. The CDR3 consists of 12 residues. This CDR3 is CASRHGRNTIYF. The CDR3 coding sequence is TGTGCCAGCAGGCACGGTAGAAACACCATATATTTT.

V usage is TRBV19 and J usage is TRBJ2-2, with a possible D match to TRBD1 (6 bases). V dropped 4 bases and J dropped 0 bases, with 12 bases sitting between them. CDR1 is LNHDA and CDR2 is SQIVND in the germline V gene (reference sequence). CDR3 length: 16 amino acids. In DNA form, the CDR3 reads TGTGCCAGTAGTAAGCTACAGGGAACGAACACCGGGGAGCTGTTTTTT. As protein: CASSKLQGTNTGELFF.

The chain links TRBV18 to TRBJ1-1; D not resolved. The V end was cut by 1 base, the J end by 1 base, with 10 bases between. CDR3 length equals 15 residues. The V gene's germline CDR1 is KGHSH and CDR2 LQKENI. CDR3 coding DNA: TGTGCCAGCTCACCACTGCAGGATAGGAACACTGAAGCTTTCTTT. This gives the protein CASSPLQDRNTEAFF.

This chain joins TRBV5-5 and TRBJ2-5, with D hard to call. V gave up 5 bases and J gave up 5 bases, with 16 bases separating them. Looked up from germline, CDR1 is SGHKS and CDR2 is YYEKEE (reference sequence). The CDR3 totals 14 residues. The DNA for the CDR3 is TGTGCCAGCAGAACTAACGGCGGAACGGAGACCCAGTACTTC. This codes for CASRTNGGTETQYF.

J is TRBJ2-5 and V is TRBV11-3; no reliable D call. V was trimmed by 1 base and J by 4 bases, leaving 1 base between them. The germline gives CDR1 SGHNT, CDR2 YENEEA. The CDR3 spans 11 residues. The CDR3 region is CASSLGETQYF. DNA for the CDR3: TGTGCCAGCAGCTTAGGAGAGACCCAGTACTTC.

The CDR3 coding sequence is TGTGCCAGCAGCTTGGGACTAGCGGGCTCCTACGAGCAGTACTTC. This codes for CASSLGLAGSYEQYF. The chain is built from TRBV11-2 and TRBJ2-7; 12 nucleotides line up with TRBD2. The germline CDR1 and CDR2 sequences are SGHAT and FQNNGV. The CDR3 spans 15 residues. Losses at the gene ends were 3 bases for V and 0 bases for J; bases not matched to a gene: 0.

Only one count was recorded for this clone. V usage is TRBV28 and J usage is TRBJ2-3; 8 bases agree with TRBD1. Looked up from germline, CDR1 is MDHEN and CDR2 is SYDVKM. The CDR3 extends over 15 amino acids. The trim removed 6 bases at V and 2 bases at J, leaving 7 bases unmatched. In nucleotides, the CDR3 is TGTGCCAGCAGAGACGGACAGGGAGACACAGATACGCAGTATTTT. Its translation: CASRDGQGDTDTQYF.

The V gene is TRBV23-1, the J gene TRBJ2-7; a possible D gene is TRBD2 (5 bases). TRBV23-1 counts as an open reading frame of uncertain function. Trimming stripped 6 bases from V and 4 bases from J, with 22 bases between. The CDR3 has 16 amino acids. CDR3 coding DNA: TGCGCCAGCAGCCCCATTGGGAGTACTACCTCGTACGAGCAGTACTTC. This sequence encodes CASSPIGSTTSYEQYF.

The gene calls are TRBV11-2 and TRBJ1-1; D is unclear. CDR1 SGHAT and CDR2 FQNNGV come from the germline V gene. The ends were cut back, 0 bases at V and 6 bases at J, with 11 bases in the middle. The CDR3 sequence is 14 residues long. CDR3: CASSLDRKVSEAFF. The DNA for the CDR3 is TGTGCCAGCAGCTTAGATCGAAAAGTATCTGAAGCTTTCTTT.

The rearrangement joins TRBV23-1 to TRBJ2-3, with 8 nucleotides matching TRBD1. TRBV23-1 is an ORF, and what it does is uncertain. V gave up 5 bases and J gave up 0 bases; unmatched junction bases: 4. CDR3 length: 15 residues. CDR3 sequence: CASSSRQGSTDTQYF. CDR3 coding DNA: TGCGCCAGCAGTTCACGACAGGGGAGCACAGATACGCAGTATTTT.

This clone turned up a few times. V is TRBV7-9 and J is TRBJ2-7; possible D gene TRBD2, 6 bases. Trimming took 3 bases from V and 4 from J, leaving 19 bases between them. The CDR3 loop spans 16 amino acids. Per germline, CDR1 SEHNR and CDR2 FQNEAQ (reference sequence). For the CDR3, the DNA is TGTGCCAGCAGCTTCGATCGTGGCGGGACCTCGTACGAGCAGTACTTC. Translated, it gives CASSFDRGGTSYEQYF.

The chain couples TRBV4-1 to TRBJ2-7, with D maybe TRBD2 (6 bases). The CDR3 runs 17 residues. Germline values: CDR1 MGHRA, CDR2 YSYEKL. V lost 3 bases to trimming and J lost 0 bases, with 18 bases between them. The CDR3 DNA follows: TGCGCCAGCAGCCAGGAGGGGACGGGACCAACCTCCTACGAGCAGTACTTC. Amino acids: CASSQEGTGPTSYEQYF.

This chain uses TRBV7-6 with TRBJ2-1, with D tentatively TRBD2 (5 bases). This CDR3 region has 18 residues. V lost 1 base to trimming and J lost 0 bases, with 16 bases between them. Germline V CDR1 and CDR2: SGHVS, FNYEAQ. The CDR3, as DNA: TGTGCCAGCAGCTTAGACGTCGCTAGCACGAGCTCCTACAATGAGCAGTTCTTC. This encodes CASSLDVASTSSYNEQFF.

The CDR3 nucleotides read TGTGCCAGCAGCTTAGTCGGCGGGAACACTGAAGCTTTCTTT. Its protein product is CASSLVGGNTEAFF. The chain links TRBV7-2 to TRBJ1-1; D is undetermined. V was shortened by 1 base and J by 1 base, with 7 bases between the two germline ends. The germline V gene has CDR1 SGHTA and CDR2 FQGNSA. The CDR3 is 14 amino acids.

The rearrangement uses TRBV18 and TRBJ1-1; no firm D call. This CDR3 contains 15 residues. V lost 1 base to trimming and J lost 5 bases, with 14 bases between them. Germline V gene sequence: CDR1 KGHSH, CDR2 LQKENI. Here the CDR3 reads CASSPRQREGTEAFF. The CDR3 nucleotides are TGTGCCAGCTCACCACGGCAGCGAGAGGGAACTGAAGCTTTCTTT.

V usage is TRBV6-5 and J usage is TRBJ2-5; 10 bases align to TRBD2. The end of the DNA is better explained by TRBJ2-7, so the J call may be wrong. This CDR3 has 16 amino acids. Germline V gives CDR1 MNHEY, CDR2 SVGAGI. The CDR3 spells CASSYRGLAETNEQYF. The CDR3, as DNA: TGTGCCAGCAGTTACCGAGGACTAGCGGAGACGAACGAGCAGTACTTC.

The chain uses TRBV4-2 and TRBJ2-1; TRBD2 matches 10 bases. CDR1 is LGHNA and CDR2 is YNFKEQ in the germline V gene. The CDR3 is 17 residues long. The V and J ends lost 1 base and 10 bases, in that order; junction bases with no gene match: 13. The CDR3 loop reads CASSQVGAGGPGREQFF. The CDR3 nucleotides are TGTGCCAGCAGCCAAGTAGGAGCGGGAGGGCCGGGGAGAGAGCAGTTCTTC.